Listed below are T cell receptor beta chains from one sample, sequenced in a study of beta chain features in type 1 diabetes. Produced via immunoSEQ multiplex PCR; TCRdb's table is partial and in-frame only. Altogether almost 350,000 clones are present, roughly a fifth being singletons, with the ten largest covering 0.035% to 0.055%. Material for sequencing was naive CD4+ T cells from blood. The receptors derive from a woman aged 18-35 years in good health. Both conserved end residues are part of each CDR3. Each record gives: clone size, V gene, D gene, J gene, CDR3 DNA, CDR3 protein. The D gene is left open where the match is weak. Some rows mark clone size as missing; the rest say once, few, many or name a class of expanded clone.

.	TRBV6-5	TRBD1	TRBJ2-7	TGTGCCAGCAGTCCTACTTCCGGGACAGGGGGCGAGCAGTACTTC	CASSPTSGTGGEQYF
few	TRBV5-1	.	TRBJ1-1	TGCGCCAGCAGCCTAGGAGTCGTGAACACTGAAGCTTTCTTT	CASSLGVVNTEAFF
.	TRBV5-4	TRBD2	TRBJ2-2	TGTGCCAGCAGCCTCCGGACTAGCGGGACCGGGGAGCTGTTTTTT	CASSLRTSGTGELFF
few	TRBV7-2	.	TRBJ2-1	TGTGCCAGCAGCTTACGGGGCGGGGCCAAGAGGAATGAGCAGTTCTTC	CASSLRGGAKRNEQFF
.	TRBV29-1	TRBD2	TRBJ2-3	TGCAGCGCGGCCCCTAGCGGGGGGGATCCTAGCACAGATACGCAGTATTTT	CSAAPSGGDPSTDTQYF
.	TRBV30	.	TRBJ1-4	TGTGCCTGGACCGGGAAGGCAACTAATGAGAAACTGTTTTTT	CAWTGKATNEKLFF
.	TRBV10-3	.	TRBJ1-1	TGTGCCATCAGTGAGTCGGACGGGGGGTGGACTGAAGCTTTCTTT	CAISESDGGWTEAFF
.	TRBV29-1	.	TRBJ2-1	TGCAGCGTTGAGCCAGGCAGGGTAGGCGATGAGCAGTTCTTC	CSVEPGRVGDEQFF
few	TRBV29-1	TRBD1	TRBJ1-1	TGCAGCGTTGCACCGACAGGGGAGAACACTGAAGCTTTCTTT	CSVAPTGENTEAFF
few	TRBV12-5	TRBD2	TRBJ2-3	TGTGCTAGTGGGAGCGGGGGAAGCACAGATACGCAGTATTTT	CASGSGGSTDTQYF
few	TRBV14	.	TRBJ1-1	TGTGCCAGCAGCCCCTCTTTGAACACTGAAGCTTTCTTT	CASSPSLNTEAFF
.	TRBV10-3	.	TRBJ1-1	TGTGCCATCAGCGAGCAACAGGGCGACACTGAAGCTTTCTTT	CAISEQQGDTEAFF
.	TRBV6-1	.	TRBJ2-1	TGTGCCAGCAGTGCCCGACTCCTCAATGAGCAGTTCTTC	CASSARLLNEQFF
.	TRBV6-1	.	TRBJ2-1	TGTGCCAGCAGTGAATTTAGCAGGGGAGCGAGAAATGAGCAGTTCTTC	CASSEFSRGARNEQFF
.	TRBV15	.	TRBJ2-1	TGTGCCACCAGCAGAGTTGAGACTACCCAAGGGAATGAGCAGTTCTTC	CATSRVETTQGNEQFF
.	TRBV5-1	.	TRBJ2-1	TGCGCCAGCAGCTTAGACTACTACAATGAGCAGTTCTTC	CASSLDYYNEQFF
.	TRBV28	TRBD1	TRBJ1-5	TGTGCCAGCAGCCCAGGGGGCGTGAGCAATCAGCCCCAGCATTTT	CASSPGGVSNQPQHF
few	TRBV5-4	.	TRBJ2-6	TGTGCCAGCAGCTGGGGGGGCGGCGCTGGGGCCAACGTCCTGACTTTC	CASSWGGGAGANVLTF
few	TRBV11-2	.	TRBJ2-1	TGTGCCAGCAGCTTCGGCGGGGAGTCCTACAATGAGCAGTTCTTC	CASSFGGESYNEQFF
few	TRBV7-9	TRBD2	TRBJ2-2	TGTGCCAGCAGCTCCTTGAGACTAGCGGGAGTCCCCGGGGAGCTGTTTTTT	CASSSLRLAGVPGELFF
.	TRBV4-1	.	TRBJ2-3	TGCGCCAGCAGCCGCACGGGGACAGATACGCAGTATTTT	CASSRTGTDTQYF
.	TRBV6-6	TRBD1	TRBJ2-7	TGTGCCAGCAGTGACACCGGGACAGGGACCGGTGAGCAGTACTTC	CASSDTGTGTGEQYF
.	TRBV2	TRBD1	TRBJ1-2	TGTGCCAGCAGTGAAGCCGGACAGGGTGTAGGTGGCTACACCTTC	CASSEAGQGVGGYTF
.	TRBV18	.	TRBJ1-2	TGTGCCAGCTCCGTGGATGGGGCAGCATTTAACTATGGCTACACCTTC	CASSVDGAAFNYGYTF
few	TRBV5-1	.	TRBJ1-1	TGCGCCAGCAGCTTGGGACACGCTGAAGCTTTCTTT	CASSLGHAEAFF
.	TRBV6-1	.	TRBJ2-1	TGTGCCAGCAGTGACCCTACTAATGAGCAGTTCTTC	CASSDPTNEQFF
.	TRBV10-3	.	TRBJ1-2	TGTGCCATCAGTGAGTCCGACAGGAGTAATGATGGCTACACCTTC	CAISESDRSNDGYTF